This T cell receptor beta chain emerged from a study of T-cell memory formation after mild COVID-19. TCRdb itself ran the 5' RACE reads through MiXCR, one entry per CDR3 protein. The sample shows fewer than 150,000 distinct CDR3 sequences, less than 6.5% of them seen only once. As regards this clonotype: The antigen remains unidentified.

Whole-study findings and limits: Specificity for SARS-CoV-2 was not confirmed among the second-wave clones peaking on day 37.

Germline trimming cut 6 bases from V and 2 bases from J; bases unmatched to any gene: 10. Germline V CDR1 and CDR2: SQVTM, ANQGSEA. The CDR3 is made up of 18 amino acids. The clonotype originates from an adult woman who had mild COVID-19 (a few samples of this study predate the infection). Cell type and time point are not known. The V call is TRBV29-1, the J call TRBJ2-2; 15 nucleotides align to TRBD2. The sample was PBMCs or a T cell subset sorted from them (not recorded which). The chain's CDR3 is CSVGGLAGGRVNTGELFF. For the CDR3, the DNA is TGCAGCGTCGGGGGACTAGCGGGGGGCCGGGTTAACACCGGGGAGCTGTTTTTT.